In its sample, the clone carrying this T cell receptor (beta chain) was seen many times. RNA transcripts were the template, and TCR beta CDR3 regions were amplified from them. A first-round RT-PCR used HTBI primers, followed by a second-round multiplex PCR. MiXCR, run by TCRdb on the multiplex PCR reads, gives a single entry per CDR3 protein. The table has hundreds of thousands of distinct CDR3 sequences, around a fifth seen once. The sample originates from a study of Graves' ophthalmopathy and Graves' hyperthyroidism. With 6 bases removed from V and 5 bases from J, the gap between germline ends came to 16 bases. This CDR3 has 14 amino acids. The germline gives CDR1 MNHEY, CDR2 SVGAGI.

Material for sequencing was peripheral blood. The V call is TRBV6-5, the J call TRBJ2-5; maybe TRBD1 (5 bases). The TCR was taken from a woman under 30 with stable Graves' hyperthyroidism. The CDR3 protein is CASRISRDVETQYF. CDR3 coding DNA: TGTGCCAGCAGGATATCCAGGGATGTGGAGACCCAGTACTTC.